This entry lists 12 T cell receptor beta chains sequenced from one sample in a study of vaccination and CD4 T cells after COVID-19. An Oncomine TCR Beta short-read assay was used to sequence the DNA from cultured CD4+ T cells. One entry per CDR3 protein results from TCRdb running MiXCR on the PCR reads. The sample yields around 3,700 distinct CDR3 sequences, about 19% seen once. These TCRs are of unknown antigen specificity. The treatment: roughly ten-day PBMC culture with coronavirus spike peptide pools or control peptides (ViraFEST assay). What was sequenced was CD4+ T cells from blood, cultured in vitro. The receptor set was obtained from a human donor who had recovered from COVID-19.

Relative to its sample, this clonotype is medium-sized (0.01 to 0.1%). In nucleotides, the CDR3 is TGTGCCAGCAGTTTACTAGCGGGGGGACCCCAAGAGACCCAGTACTTC. It codes for CASSLLAGGPQETQYF. The rearrangement joins TRBV6-5 to TRBJ2-5; 12 bases match TRBD2. V lost 4 bases and J lost 1; bases outside the gene matches: 4. The CDR3 loop spans 16 amino acids. Germline CDR1 MNHEY, CDR2 SVGAGI.

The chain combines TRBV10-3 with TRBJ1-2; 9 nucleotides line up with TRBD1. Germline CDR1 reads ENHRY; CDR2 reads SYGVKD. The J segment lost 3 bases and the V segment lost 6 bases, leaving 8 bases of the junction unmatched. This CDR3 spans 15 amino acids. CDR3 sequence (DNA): TGTGCCATCAGCTTAACAGGGGGCGGACACTATGGCTACACCTTC. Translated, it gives CAISLTGGGHYGYTF.

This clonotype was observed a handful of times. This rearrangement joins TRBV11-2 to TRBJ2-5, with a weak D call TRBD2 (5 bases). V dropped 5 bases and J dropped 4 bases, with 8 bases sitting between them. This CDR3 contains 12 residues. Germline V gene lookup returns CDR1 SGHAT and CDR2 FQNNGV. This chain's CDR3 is CASSREGETQYF. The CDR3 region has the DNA TGTGCCAGCAGCCGAGAGGGAGAGACCCAGTACTTC.

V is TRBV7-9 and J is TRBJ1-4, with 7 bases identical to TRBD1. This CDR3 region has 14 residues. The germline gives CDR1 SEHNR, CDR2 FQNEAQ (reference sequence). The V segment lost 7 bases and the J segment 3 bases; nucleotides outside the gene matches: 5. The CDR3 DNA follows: TGTGCCAGCATCTCCAGGGGGGCTAATGAAAAACTGTTTTTT. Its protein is CASISRGANEKLFF.

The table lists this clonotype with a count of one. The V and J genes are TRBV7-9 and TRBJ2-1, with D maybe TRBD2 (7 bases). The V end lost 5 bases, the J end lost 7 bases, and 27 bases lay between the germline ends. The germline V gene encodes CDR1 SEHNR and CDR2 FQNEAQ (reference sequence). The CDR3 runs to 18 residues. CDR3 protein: CASSPRNSGGGGRNEQFF. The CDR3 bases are TGTGCCAGCAGCCCCCGCAATTCGGGGGGCGGGGGACGTAATGAGCAGTTCTTC.

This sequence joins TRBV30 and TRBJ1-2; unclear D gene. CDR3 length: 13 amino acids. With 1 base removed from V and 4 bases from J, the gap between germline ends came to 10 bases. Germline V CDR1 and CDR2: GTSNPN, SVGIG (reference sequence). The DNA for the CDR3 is TGTGCCTGGAGTGCCGACTTAGCCTATGGCTACACCTTC. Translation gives CAWSADLAYGYTF.

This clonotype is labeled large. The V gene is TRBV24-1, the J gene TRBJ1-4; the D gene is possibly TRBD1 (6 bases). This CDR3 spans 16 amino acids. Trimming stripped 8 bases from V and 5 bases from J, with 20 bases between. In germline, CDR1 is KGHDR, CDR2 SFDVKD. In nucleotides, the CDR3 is TGTGCCACCAACATGTCCGTACGGACAGCGAATGAAAAACTGTTTTTT. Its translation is CATNMSVRTANEKLFF.

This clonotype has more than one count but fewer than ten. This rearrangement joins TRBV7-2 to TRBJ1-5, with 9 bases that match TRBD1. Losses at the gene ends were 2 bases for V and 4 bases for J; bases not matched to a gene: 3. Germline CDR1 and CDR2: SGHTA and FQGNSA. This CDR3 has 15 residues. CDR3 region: CASSLSTGGNQPQHF. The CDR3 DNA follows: TGTGCCAGCAGCTTATCGACAGGGGGGAATCAGCCCCAGCATTTT. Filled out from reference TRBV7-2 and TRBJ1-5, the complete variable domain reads GAGVSQSPSNKVTEKGKDVELRCDPISGHTALYWYRQSLGQGLEFLIYFQGNSAPDKSGLPSDRFSAERTGGSVSTLTIQRTQQEDSAVYLCASSLSTGGNQPQHFGDGTRLSIL.

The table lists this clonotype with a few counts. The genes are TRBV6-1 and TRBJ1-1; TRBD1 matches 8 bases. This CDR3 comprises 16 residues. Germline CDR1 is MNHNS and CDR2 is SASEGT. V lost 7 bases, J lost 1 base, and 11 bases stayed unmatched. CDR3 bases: TGTGCCAGCACCACTACAGGGGGTATAAGGAACACTGAAGCTTTCTTT. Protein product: CASTTTGGIRNTEAFF.

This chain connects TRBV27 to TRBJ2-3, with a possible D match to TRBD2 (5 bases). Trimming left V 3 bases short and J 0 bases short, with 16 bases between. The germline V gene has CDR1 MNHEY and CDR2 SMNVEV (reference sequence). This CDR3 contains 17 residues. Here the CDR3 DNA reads TGTGCCAGCAGTTTTGTGAGGGTCAGAACTAGCACAGATACGCAGTATTTT. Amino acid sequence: CASSFVRVRTSTDTQYF.

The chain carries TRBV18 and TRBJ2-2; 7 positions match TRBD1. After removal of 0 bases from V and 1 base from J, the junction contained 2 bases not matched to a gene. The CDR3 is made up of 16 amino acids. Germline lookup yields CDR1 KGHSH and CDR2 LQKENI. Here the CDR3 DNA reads TGTGCCAGCTCACCACCCAGGACAGGGAACACCGGGGAGCTGTTTTTT. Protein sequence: CASSPPRTGNTGELFF.

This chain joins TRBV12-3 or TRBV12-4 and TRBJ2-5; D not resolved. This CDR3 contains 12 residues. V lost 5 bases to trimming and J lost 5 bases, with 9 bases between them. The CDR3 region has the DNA TGTGCCAGCAGTCTAATACTCGAGACCCAGTACTTC. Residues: CASSLILETQYF.